Below, one T cell receptor beta chain is given with its context. What it binds is unknown. Trimming took 2 bases from V and 2 from J, leaving 10 bases between them. The CDR3 is 14 amino acids. Germline V CDR1 and CDR2: SEHNR, FQNEAQ (reference sequence). The data originate from a study of cytomegalovirus exposure and HLA in healthy donors. Study-wide results and caveats: A missense variant in DCLRE1C was later tied to TCR beta V- and J-gene trimming. The HLA-A and HLA-B alleles of most subjects were reportedly predicted accurately from TCR beta sequences. Some public TCRs appeared in many individuals, while most sequences were rare. Common viral pathogens seemed, in a later analysis, to connect with several of the most significant clusters.

Primers: 60 Vbeta forward and 13 Jbeta reverse. Libraries were prepared by immunoSEQ multiplex PCR; TCRdb keeps only in-frame clonotypes and omits some of them. The table has about 200,000 clones, roughly 83% seen once; the top ten hold about 1.4%. The source of this sequence is a woman between 45 and 60 years old in good health and CMV-seronegative. What was sequenced was PBMCs. This chain joins TRBV7-9 and TRBJ2-7; no definite D call. The CDR3 loop is CASSLTVSPYEQYF. The CDR3 coding sequence is TGTGCCAGCAGCTTAACTGTCTCGCCCTACGAGCAGTACTTC. Full variable domain (rest looked up from reference TRBV7-9 and TRBJ2-7): DTGVSQNPRHKITKRGQNVTFRCDPISEHNRLYWYRQTLGQGPEFLTYFQNEAQLEKSRLLSDRFSAERPKGSFSTLEIQRTEQGDSAMYLCASSLTVSPYEQYFGPGTRLTVT.